These 18 T cell receptor beta chains originate from one sample sequenced in a study of radiotherapy plus CTLA-4 blockade in lung cancer. TCRdb's copy holds only in-frame clones and misses some; the assay was immunoSEQ multiplex PCR. The sample lists tens of thousands of clones, 78% occurring once. The sequencing used peripheral blood, collected from a patient treated with radiotherapy plus ipilimumab. These receptors were taken from a human donor with non-small cell lung cancer who had a partial response to radiotherapy plus ipilimumab. Some clones in this sample may be carry-over from other donors' samples.

The rearrangement links TRBV2 to TRBJ1-6; 8 bases align to TRBD1. J was trimmed by 9 bases and V by 5 bases; bases with no gene match: 6. The CDR3 sequence is 14 residues long. Germline CDR1 and CDR2: SNHLY and FYNNEI. This chain's CDR3 is CASSRQGLLSPLHF. The CDR3 coding sequence is TGTGCCAGCAGTCGACAGGGGCTTCTTTCACCCCTCCACTTT.

The chain carries TRBV28 and TRBJ2-5; 10 bases fit TRBD2. CDR3 length equals 15 residues. Germline V gene data show CDR1 as MDHEN and CDR2 as SYDVKM. Trimming removed 6 bases from V and 5 bases from J; junction bases left unmatched: 9. Written as DNA, the CDR3 is TGTGCCAGCAGGATAGCGGGGGGAAATCACGAGACCCAGTACTTC. Translated, it gives CASRIAGGNHETQYF.

This clone was recorded once. V usage is TRBV11-3 and J usage is TRBJ2-5, with D unresolved. In germline, CDR1 is SGHNT, CDR2 YENEEA. CDR3 length: 13 amino acids. With 3 bases removed from V and 2 bases from J, the gap between germline ends came to 7 bases. CDR3 sequence: CASSFTEQETQYF. The DNA of the CDR3 is TGTGCCAGCAGCTTCACAGAGCAAGAGACCCAGTACTTC.

V is TRBV25-1 and J is TRBJ2-5; a weak D match, TRBD1 (6 bases). CDR1 is MGHDK and CDR2 is SYGVNS in the germline V gene. The CDR3 has 12 amino acids. Trimming removed 5 bases from V and 2 bases from J, with 6 bases in between. CDR3 in DNA: TGTGCCAGCAGTCAGGGGCAAGAGACCCAGTACTTC. Translated: CASSQGQETQYF.

The chain couples TRBV5-5 to TRBJ2-6; possibly TRBD1 for D (5 bases). Trimming removed 4 bases at V and 3 bases at J, with 20 bases between. Per germline, CDR1 SGHKS and CDR2 YYEKEE (reference sequence). The CDR3 is 18 amino acids. The DNA of the CDR3 is TGTGCCAGCAGCCAAGCCCAGGGCTCGATTGGTGGGGCCAACGTCCTGACTTTC. Translated, it gives CASSQAQGSIGGANVLTF.

This clone was counted a few times. The gene calls are TRBV4-2 and TRBJ1-5; TRBD1 might be the D (6 bases). Germline V gives CDR1 LGHNA, CDR2 YNFKEQ. The V and J ends lost 2 bases and 8 bases respectively, with 16 bases between them. The CDR3 is 15 amino acids. DNA for the CDR3: TGTGCCAGCAGCCAAACTCTGGGGGCAAGGGAGCCCCAGCATTTT. It is translated as CASSQTLGAREPQHF.

This clone came up once. This sequence joins TRBV27 and TRBJ1-3; no clear D. The ends were cut back, 4 bases at V and 3 bases at J, with 16 bases in the middle. Germline assignment: CDR1 MNHEY and CDR2 SMNVEV (reference sequence). CDR3 length equals 16 residues. CDR3 loop: CASSSAPRGGGNTIYF. The CDR3 DNA reads as TGTGCCAGCAGTTCAGCGCCCCGGGGAGGTGGAAACACCATATATTTT.

The rearrangement uses TRBV6-1 and TRBJ2-3, with TRBD2 matching over 14 bases. The CDR3 is 18 residues long. CDR1 is MNHNS and CDR2 is SASEGT in the germline V gene. V gave up 1 base and J gave up 4 bases; unmatched junction bases: 7. CDR3 in amino acids: CASSEGGLAGVSADTQYF. CDR3 bases: TGTGCCAGCAGTGAAGGGGGACTAGCGGGAGTTTCGGCAGATACGCAGTATTTT.

This chain links TRBV2 with TRBJ1-6, with TRBD1 as a possible D gene (6 bases). Germline lookup yields CDR1 SNHLY and CDR2 FYNNEI. Trimming shortened V by 4 bases and J by 0 bases, and 13 bases separated the two germline ends. This CDR3 comprises 17 residues. CDR3 region: CASSAPGQSSYNSPLHF. The CDR3 DNA sequence: TGTGCCAGCAGTGCCCCGGGACAAAGCTCCTATAATTCACCCCTCCACTTT.

The V and J genes are TRBV7-2 and TRBJ1-4; D gene ambiguous. Looked up from germline, CDR1 is SGHTA and CDR2 is FQGNSA. The CDR3 has 15 amino acids. Trimming removed 3 bases from V and 3 bases from J, with 11 bases in between. CDR3 region: CASSFRRLPNEKLFF. CDR3 nucleotides: TGTGCCAGCAGCTTTCGCAGACTTCCTAATGAAAAACTGTTTTTT.

The chain is built from TRBV5-1 and TRBJ1-6; D remains unclear. The germline gives CDR1 SGHRS, CDR2 YFSETQ. This CDR3 comprises 14 residues. V dropped 4 bases and J dropped 6 bases, with 11 bases sitting between them. CDR3 sequence reads: CASSTGTVNSPLHF. DNA of the CDR3: TGCGCCAGCAGCACCGGTACGGTTAATTCACCCCTCCACTTT. Complete variable domain (other parts from reference TRBV5-1 and TRBJ1-6): KAGVTQTPRYLIKTRGQQVTLSCSPISGHRSVSWYQQTPGQGLQFLFEYFSETQRNKGNFPGRFSGRQFSNSRSEMNVSTLELGDSALYLCASSTGTVNSPLHFGNGTRLTVT.

J is TRBJ1-5 and V is TRBV15, with 7 bases matching TRBD1. The CDR3 runs 15 residues. From germline, CDR1 is LNHNV and CDR2 YYDKDF (reference sequence). V shed 1 base and J 5 bases; nucleotides not matched to a gene: 5. The CDR3 spells CATSRGDRADQPQHF. DNA of the CDR3: TGTGCCACCAGCAGAGGTGACAGGGCGGATCAGCCCCAGCATTTT.

The chain joins TRBV2 to TRBJ2-7; 7 bases are shared with TRBD1. The germline gives CDR1 SNHLY, CDR2 FYNNEI. V lost 6 bases to trimming and J lost 6 bases; unmatched junction nucleotides: 11. CDR3 length: 14 residues. CDR3 sequence (DNA): TGTGCCAGCAGAACGGACAGGCTCCTTGGCGAGCAGTACTTC. It specifies CASRTDRLLGEQYF.

The CDR3 here is CASTGGASYTEAFF. In DNA form, the CDR3 reads TGTGCCAGTACAGGGGGCGCTTCCTACACTGAAGCTTTCTTT. V gene TRBV2 combines with J gene TRBJ1-1; 9 nucleotides agree with TRBD1. V dropped 9 bases and J dropped 3; count of bases not matched to a gene: 8. The CDR3 is made up of 14 amino acids. CDR1 and CDR2 from the germline V gene are SNHLY and FYNNEI.

The V and J genes are TRBV2 and TRBJ2-1, with D possibly being TRBD2 (6 bases). CDR3 size: 12 residues. The germline V gene has CDR1 SNHLY and CDR2 FYNNEI. With 7 bases removed from V and 6 bases from J, the gap between germline ends came to 10 bases. The DNA of the CDR3 is TGTGCCAGCAACAGACTAGGCAATGAGCAGTTCTTC. Protein: CASNRLGNEQFF.

The chain has TRBV5-8 and TRBJ2-3, with 11 bases that match TRBD1. Germline V lookup: CDR1 SGHTS, CDR2 YDEGEE. V lost 4 bases and J lost 1; bases outside the gene matches: 2. This CDR3 contains 15 residues. CDR3 in DNA: TGTGCCAGCAGCGCGGGACAGGGGGGCACAGATACGCAGTATTTT. Protein product: CASSAGQGGTDTQYF.

The chain joins TRBV5-1 to TRBJ2-7; 8 nucleotides agree with TRBD1. CDR1 and CDR2 from the germline V gene are SGHRS and YFSETQ. The V and J ends lost 4 bases and 5 bases, in that order; junction bases with no gene match: 11. CDR3 length: 15 amino acids. The DNA of the CDR3 is TGCGCCAGCAGCCCCCGGACAGGGCCGGCTGACGAGCAGTACTTC. It specifies CASSPRTGPADEQYF. Full variable domain (missing parts from reference TRBV5-1 and TRBJ2-7): KAGVTQTPRYLIKTRGQQVTLSCSPISGHRSVSWYQQTPGQGLQFLFEYFSETQRNKGNFPGRFSGRQFSNSRSEMNVSTLELGDSALYLCASSPRTGPADEQYFGPGTRLTVT.

V and J are TRBV14 and TRBJ2-2; D gene unclear. Germline-derived CDR1 and CDR2 are SGHDN and FVKESK. The CDR3 sequence is 15 residues long. V lost 0 bases to trimming and J lost 6 bases, with 11 bases between them. As DNA, the CDR3 is TGTGCCAGCAGCCAAGAACCGAGAAGCGCCGGGGAGCTGTTTTTT. Translated, it gives CASSQEPRSAGELFF.